This is a list of T cell receptor beta chains from one sample in a study of T cell repertoires in cytomegalovirus infection. These receptors have no known antigen. One entry per CDR3 protein results from TCRdb running MiXCR on the reads. The table records under 850,000 distinct CDR3 sequences, about 30% of them present only once. The material was cultured PBMCs, obtained from culture after CMV antigen stimulation. The receptors were sampled from a human donor in good health (CMV status not recorded). Some clones in this sample may be carry-over from other donors' samples. The CDR3 runs from the conserved cysteine through the conserved F or W. Each record gives: CDR3 length, V gene, J gene, CDR3 protein.

13,TRBV2,TRBJ2-3,CASSGEITDTQYF
14,TRBV7-9,TRBJ1-3,CASIGQSSGNTIYF
15,TRBV12-3/TRBV12-4,TRBJ2-3,CASSKGLAGGEVQYF
12,TRBV7-2,TRBJ1-2,CASSLRGHGYTF
13,TRBV6-5,TRBJ2-3,CASRADFTDTQYF
14,TRBV7-8,TRBJ2-1,CASSYLAGTNEQFF
14,TRBV12-3/TRBV12-4,TRBJ2-7,CASTLGGPAYEQYF
16,TRBV3-1,TRBJ2-4,CASSQVRAGGLGIQYF
13,TRBV7-2,TRBJ2-1,CASSPVNRNEQFF
13,TRBV2,TRBJ1-1,CASNENRVGEAFF
15,TRBV5-4,TRBJ2-3,CASSSLAGVVDTQYF
14,TRBV20-1,TRBJ2-4,CSASEGLSENIQYF
15,TRBV7-2,TRBJ2-3,CASTRGGRDPDTQYF
16,TRBV7-8,TRBJ2-5,CASSLEGATAWETQYF
15,TRBV12-3/TRBV12-4,TRBJ1-2,CASSFSAGHGGGYTF
16,TRBV6-1,TRBJ2-1,CASSSWGGSSYNEQFF
16,TRBV11-2,TRBJ1-3,CASSLEAVRSGNTIYF
13,TRBV20-1,TRBJ2-3,CSASGGAADTQYF
13,TRBV2,TRBJ1-4,CASSDVVIEKLFF
13,TRBV20-1,TRBJ2-3,CSAVMGSTDTQYF
13,TRBV7-2,TRBJ2-5,CASSPVVSETQYF
15,TRBV6-1,TRBJ1-5,CASSYGPRSNQPQHF
15,TRBV6-2/TRBV6-3,TRBJ2-1,CASSPRAGGKYEQFF
15,TRBV7-2,TRBJ2-7,CASSVATGTVYEQYF